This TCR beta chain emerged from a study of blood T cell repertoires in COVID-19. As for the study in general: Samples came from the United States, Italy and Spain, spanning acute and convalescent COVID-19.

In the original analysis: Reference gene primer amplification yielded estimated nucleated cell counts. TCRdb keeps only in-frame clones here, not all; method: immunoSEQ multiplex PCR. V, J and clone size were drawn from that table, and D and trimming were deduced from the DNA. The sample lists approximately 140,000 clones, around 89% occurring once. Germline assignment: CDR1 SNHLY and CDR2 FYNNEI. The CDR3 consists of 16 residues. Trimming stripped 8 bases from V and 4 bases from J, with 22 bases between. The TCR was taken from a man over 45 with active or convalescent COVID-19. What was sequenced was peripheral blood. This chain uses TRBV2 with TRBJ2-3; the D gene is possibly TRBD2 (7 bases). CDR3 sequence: CASLKGGGAVADTQYF. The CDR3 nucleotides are TGTGCCAGCCTTAAAGGGGGGGGCGCGGTAGCAGATACGCAGTATTTT.